Below, 27 T cell receptor beta chains from the same sample are listed, as sequenced in a study of molecular identifiers for immune sequencing clone quantification. TCRdb passed the PCR reads through MiXCR, listing each CDR3 protein once. The sample has about 40,000 distinct CDR3 sequences, about a fifth seen once; the top ten hold around 7%. The sequenced material came from naive CD8+ T cells from blood, with Jurkat cell RNA spiked in. The subset was: FACS-sorted CD8+CD4-CCR7+CD45RA+ naive T cells. The receptors come from a human donor in good health. Some libraries in this study had Jurkat cell RNA spiked in.

Here the CDR3 reads CASSPGQGTEQYF. The CDR3 DNA sequence: TGTGCCAGCAGCCCAGGACAGGGGACCGAGCAGTACTTC. The gene calls are TRBV7-2 and TRBJ2-7; 9 positions match TRBD1. Germline V lookup: CDR1 SGHTA, CDR2 FQGNSA. CDR3 length: 13 amino acids. V trimming: 5 bases; J trimming: 6 bases; junction bases outside the gene matches: 5. The entire variable domain, with the rest obtained from reference TRBV7-2 and TRBJ2-7, is as follows: GAGVSQSPSNKVTEKGKDVELRCDPISGHTALYWYRQSLGQGLEFLIYFQGNSAPDKSGLPSDRFSAERTGGSVSTLTIQRTQQEDSAVYLCASSPGQGTEQYFGPGTRLTVT.

The sample holds many counts of this clonotype. The chain's CDR3 is CASTPRGARGNEQFF. Written as DNA, the CDR3 is TGTGCCAGCACCCCACGGGGGGCGAGGGGTAATGAGCAGTTCTTC. V gene TRBV12-3 or TRBV12-4 combines with J gene TRBJ2-1, with TRBD2 as a possible D gene (7 bases). V gave up 7 bases and J gave up 7 bases, with 20 bases separating them. The CDR3 has 15 residues.

The chain combines TRBV13 with TRBJ2-1, with D possibly TRBD2 on 5 matching bases. V was pared by 5 bases and J by 8 bases, with 10 bases between. The V gene's germline CDR1 is PRHDT and CDR2 FYEKMQ (reference sequence). CDR3 length equals 12 residues. For the CDR3, the DNA is TGTGCCAGCAGCCCAGCGGCCTATGAGCAGTTCTTC. It specifies CASSPAAYEQFF. The entire variable domain, with the rest obtained from reference TRBV13 and TRBJ2-1, is as follows: AAGVIQSPRHLIKEKRETATLKCYPIPRHDTVYWYQQGPGQDPQFLISFYEKMQSDKGSIPDRFSAQQFSDYHSELNMSSLELGDSALYFCASSPAAYEQFFGPGTRLTVL.

This clonotype was seen repeatedly, ten times or more. V usage is TRBV4-1 and J usage is TRBJ2-7; D is uncertain. Between the trimmed V and J ends, which lost 0 bases and 5 bases, there was a span of 11 bases. Germline CDR1 is MGHRA and CDR2 is YSYEKL. The CDR3 is 14 amino acids. The CDR3 DNA reads TGCGCCAGCAGCCAAGAGACACAGAGAGACGAGCAGTACTTC. This encodes CASSQETQRDEQYF.

Remarks on this clonotype: Given a much more abundant clone one base away, this may be a read error. In this CDR3 the conserved last residue, phenylalanine or tryptophan, is missing, so a read error is likely. The V call is TRBV6-5, the J call TRBJ2-2; the D gene is possibly TRBD2 (6 bases). The germline gives CDR1 MNHEY, CDR2 SVGAGI. The V end was cut by 2 bases, the J end by 5 bases, with 9 bases between. The CDR3 is 14 amino acids. The CDR3, as DNA: TGTGCCAGCAGTTACCGCAGCGGGACCGGGGAGCTGTTTTTG. Its translation: CASSYRSGTGELFL.

This clonotype was detected ten times or more. The chain uses TRBV7-9 and TRBJ2-7, with 12 nucleotides matching TRBD2. J lost 3 bases, V lost 5 bases, and 2 bases had no gene match. Germline V gene lookup returns CDR1 SEHNR and CDR2 FQNEAQ (reference sequence). This CDR3 contains 14 residues. This CDR3 is CASSPSGRDYEQYF. The CDR3 nucleotides read TGTGCCAGCAGCCCTAGCGGGAGGGACTACGAGCAGTACTTC. The full variable domain, with the rest looked up from reference TRBV7-9 and TRBJ2-7, is DTGVSQNPRHKITKRGQNVTFRCDPISEHNRLYWYRQTLGQGPEFLTYFQNEAQLEKSRLLSDRFSAERPKGSFSTLEIQRTEQGDSAMYLCASSPSGRDYEQYFGPGTRLTVT.

This clonotype showed up many times. The chain links TRBV20-1 to TRBJ2-1; TRBD2 matches at 7 bases. The CDR3 loop spans 14 amino acids. The germline CDR1 and CDR2 sequences are DFQATT and SNEGSKA (reference sequence). The trim removed 4 bases at V and 4 bases at J, leaving 7 bases unmatched. CDR3 residues: CSATGLSGYNEQFF. CDR3 DNA sequence: TGCAGTGCTACGGGACTAAGCGGGTACAATGAGCAGTTCTTC.

This clonotype was counted many times. The chain carries TRBV7-8 and TRBJ2-2, with a possible D match to TRBD1 (6 bases). This CDR3 is 17 amino acids long. Trimming removed 3 bases at V and 7 bases at J, with 21 bases between. Germline CDR1 SGHVS, CDR2 FQNEAQ. DNA for the CDR3: TGTGCCAGCAGCTTTTGGCCGGCAGGGGCCCTCATCGGGGAGCTGTTTTTT. Translation: CASSFWPAGALIGELFF.

The chain's CDR3 is CASRQGGANVLTF. CDR3 nucleotides: TGTGCCAGCAGACAAGGTGGGGCCAACGTCCTGACTTTC. The V gene is TRBV6-5, the J gene TRBJ2-6; D call uncertain. Looked up from germline, CDR1 is MNHEY and CDR2 is SVGAGI. The V gene lost 6 bases and the J gene lost 3 bases, with 6 bases spanning the gap. The CDR3 spans 13 residues.

This clonotype showed up just once. A much larger clone differs from this one at a single base, so this may be a read error. V usage is TRBV14 and J usage is TRBJ2-2, with a possible D match to TRBD1 (5 bases). Trimming shortened V by 4 bases and J by 4 bases, and 19 bases separated the two germline ends. The length of the CDR3 is 17 residues. Germline V gene sequence: CDR1 SGHDN, CDR2 FVKESK. DNA of the CDR3: TGTGCCAGCAGCCGAGTTGTCCCGGGTACAGGCACCGGGGAGCTGTTTTTT. This codes for CASSRVVPGTGTGELFF.

This clonotype was counted many times. For the CDR3, the DNA is TGTGCCAGCAGCCCGACAGAGATGAACACTGAAGCTTTCTTT. Translated: CASSPTEMNTEAFF. The chain recombines TRBV7-8 with TRBJ1-1; D may be TRBD1 (5 bases). CDR1 and CDR2 from the germline V gene are SGHVS and FQNEAQ. The CDR3 sequence is 14 residues long. Trimming stripped 5 bases from V and 0 bases from J, with 10 bases between.

Many counts were recorded for this clonotype. The chain links TRBV29-1 to TRBJ2-6, with D possibly TRBD2 on 5 matching bases. V gave up 7 bases and J gave up 2 bases, with 12 bases separating them. The CDR3 runs 14 residues. Germline V lookup: CDR1 SQVTM, CDR2 ANQGSEA. CDR3 loop: CSGTRVAGANVLTF. The CDR3 DNA reads as TGCAGCGGGACGAGGGTAGCTGGGGCCAACGTCCTGACTTTC.

Many counts were recorded for this clonotype. This sequence joins TRBV15 and TRBJ2-5; maybe TRBD1 (6 bases). There are 14 residues in the CDR3. In germline, CDR1 is LNHNV, CDR2 YYDKDF (reference sequence). V gave up 0 bases and J gave up 7 bases, with 12 bases separating them. Here the CDR3 DNA reads TGTGCCACCAGCAGAGAAACAGGGAAGAGGACCCAGTACTTC. This sequence encodes CATSRETGKRTQYF.

This clonotype was observed a few times. The genes are TRBV18 and TRBJ2-6; 8 positions match TRBD1. Germline loops: CDR1 KGHSH, CDR2 LQKENI. With 4 bases clipped from V and 4 bases from J, the junction kept 12 bases outside the gene matches. This CDR3 contains 18 residues. Written as DNA, the CDR3 is TGTGCCAGCTCACATCCGGGACAGGTTGGATACGGGGCCAACGTCCTGACTTTC. Protein product: CASSHPGQVGYGANVLTF.

This clonotype was seen many times. J is TRBJ2-5 and V is TRBV29-1; D gene unclear. Germline loops: CDR1 SQVTM, CDR2 ANQGSEA. V dropped 7 bases and J dropped 3 bases, with 12 bases sitting between them. The CDR3 consists of 12 residues. The DNA of the CDR3 is TGCAGCGCCCAGCGATCTAAAGAGACCCAGTACTTC. Translation: CSAQRSKETQYF. Full variable domain (rest looked up from reference TRBV29-1 and TRBJ2-5): SAVISQKPSRDICQRGTSLTIQCQVDSQVTMMFWYRQQPGQSLTLIATANQGSEATYESGFVIDKFPISRPNLTFSTLTVSNMSPEDSSIYLCSAQRSKETQYFGPGTRLLVL.

This clonotype was counted ten times or more. The chain recombines TRBV20-1 with TRBJ1-1; TRBD1 matches at 9 bases. V lost 6 bases to trimming and J lost 0 bases; unmatched junction nucleotides: 11. The CDR3 is 16 amino acids. Germline CDR1 is DFQATT and CDR2 is SNEGSKA (reference sequence). CDR3 nucleotide sequence: TGCAGTGCCCAAGGGACAGGGAGAGTCTTGAACACTGAAGCTTTCTTT. Protein: CSAQGTGRVLNTEAFF.

V is TRBV7-2 and J is TRBJ2-2, with TRBD1 matching over 7 bases. Germline V CDR1 and CDR2: SGHTA, FQGNSA. Trimming at V came to 3 bases and at J to 1 base, leaving 5 bases not matched to a gene. CDR3 length: 16 amino acids. CDR3 nucleotide sequence: TGTGCCAGCAGCTTGAAGGGGGCTAGGAACACCGGGGAGCTGTTTTTT. This codes for CASSLKGARNTGELFF.

The V and J genes are TRBV28 and TRBJ2-5; D is uncertain. The germline V gene encodes CDR1 MDHEN and CDR2 SYDVKM. This CDR3 has 11 residues. V was shortened by 4 bases and J by 7 bases, with 7 bases between the two germline ends. The CDR3 loop reads CASSYLGTQYF. The CDR3 region has the DNA TGTGCCAGCAGTTACCTTGGGACCCAGTACTTC.

A note on this clonotype: A much larger clonotype is one base distant, so this may be a read error. This sequence joins TRBV7-8 and TRBJ2-7; D gene uncertain. Germline CDR1 and CDR2: SGHVS and FQNEAQ. The CDR3 has 13 amino acids. CDR3 sequence: CASSYSQVYEQCF. DNA of the CDR3: TGTGCCAGCAGCTATTCGCAGGTCTACGAGCAGTGCTTC. The whole variable domain, remainder taken from reference TRBV7-8 and TRBJ2-7, is GAGVSQSPRYKVAKRGQDVALRCDPISGHVSLFWYQQALGQGPEFLTYFQNEAQLDKSGLPSDRFFAERPEGSVSTLKIQRTQQEDSAVYLCASSYSQVYEQCFGPGTRLTVT.

Turning to this clonotype: A clone one base away is much larger, so this may be a read error. The rearrangement links TRBV27 to TRBJ2-7; a weak D match, TRBD1 (6 bases). V was trimmed by 3 bases and J by 3 bases, leaving 12 bases between them. Germline CDR1 reads MNHEY; CDR2 reads SMNVEV (reference sequence). There are 14 residues in the CDR3. The CDR3 here is CASSLGAGRYEQYF. The CDR3 DNA follows: TGTGCCAGCAGTTTGGGGGCGGGCCGCTACGAGCAGTACTTC.

This clonotype was detected many times. V gene TRBV20-1 combines with J gene TRBJ2-5, with D hard to call. V lost 0 bases to trimming and J lost 7 bases, with 12 bases between them. The CDR3 runs to 13 residues. The germline V gene encodes CDR1 DFQATT and CDR2 SNEGSKA (reference sequence). The CDR3 bases are TGCAGTGCTAGAGACAAAAGCTTCTGGACCCAGTACTTC. It yields the protein CSARDKSFWTQYF.

This clonotype has a count of ten or more. J is TRBJ2-2 and V is TRBV6-2 or TRBV6-3; TRBD1 is a possible D gene (5 bases). Trimming left V 7 bases short and J 4 bases short, with 19 bases between. CDR1 MNHEY and CDR2 SVGEGT come from the germline V gene. The CDR3 loop spans 16 amino acids. CDR3 DNA: TGTGCCAGCATCACCAGGGTTCCCCCGGCCACCGGGGAGCTGTTTTTT. Translated: CASITRVPPATGELFF.

Here the CDR3 DNA reads TGTGCCAGCAGTTCTCTACTAGCGGGAGTTTTAAATGAGCAGTTCTTC. Protein sequence: CASSSLLAGVLNEQFF. V and J are TRBV27 and TRBJ2-1; TRBD2 agrees at 11 bases. The junction had 9 bases not matched to a gene; V was cut back by 4 bases and J by 7 bases. This CDR3 has 16 amino acids. Germline values: CDR1 MNHEY, CDR2 SMNVEV (reference sequence).

V usage is TRBV11-1 and J usage is TRBJ1-5, with 8 bases that match TRBD1. Germline V CDR1 and CDR2: SGHAT, FQDESV (reference sequence). V shed 4 bases, J shed 0 bases, and the junction held 8 bases outside the gene matches. The CDR3 spans 17 residues. The CDR3 DNA reads TGTGCCAGCAGCTCCCTGGGACAGGTCTATAGCAATCAGCCCCAGCATTTT. This sequence encodes CASSSLGQVYSNQPQHF.

Worth noting for this clonotype: A read error may explain this, as a much larger clone is one base away. The CDR3 ends on some other residue instead of the conserved phenylalanine or tryptophan, so this is likely a read error. This chain connects TRBV28 to TRBJ2-7, with no clear D. Germline V gene data show CDR1 as MDHEN and CDR2 as SYDVKM. The CDR3 sequence is 13 residues long. Trimming took off 2 bases at V and 1 base at J, with 6 bases between the two ends. This CDR3 is CASSLGLSYEQYL. CDR3 DNA sequence: TGTGCCAGCAGTTTAGGGCTTTCCTACGAGCAGTACCTC.

This clonotype was seen at least ten times. This sequence joins TRBV6-6 and TRBJ1-1; no clear D. CDR1 and CDR2 (germline): MNHNY, SVGAGI (reference sequence). The CDR3 is made up of 13 amino acids. V was pared by 5 bases and J by 4 bases, with 11 bases between. Here the CDR3 DNA reads TGTGCCAGCAGTCCCGGGCGGATCACTGAAGCTTTCTTT. Protein product: CASSPGRITEAFF.

Many counts were recorded for this clonotype. The chain is built from TRBV20-1 and TRBJ2-1; 10 positions agree with TRBD2. V dropped 2 bases and J dropped 6; count of bases not matched to a gene: 7. Per the germline V gene, CDR1 is DFQATT and CDR2 is SNEGSKA (reference sequence). The length of the CDR3 is 15 residues. CDR3 amino acids: CSARLLAGAFNEQFF. CDR3 bases: TGCAGTGCTAGACTCCTAGCGGGAGCCTTCAATGAGCAGTTCTTC.